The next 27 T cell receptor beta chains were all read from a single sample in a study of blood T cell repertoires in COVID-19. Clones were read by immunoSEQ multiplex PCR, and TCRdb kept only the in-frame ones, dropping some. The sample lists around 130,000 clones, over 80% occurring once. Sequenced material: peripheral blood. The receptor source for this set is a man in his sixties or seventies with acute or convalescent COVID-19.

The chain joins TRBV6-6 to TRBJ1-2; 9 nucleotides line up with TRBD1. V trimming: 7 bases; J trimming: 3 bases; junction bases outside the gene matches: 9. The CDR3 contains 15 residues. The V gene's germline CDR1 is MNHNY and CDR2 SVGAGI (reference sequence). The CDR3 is CASTDTGGADYGYTF. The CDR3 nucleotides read TGTGCCAGCACTGACACAGGGGGCGCAGACTATGGCTACACCTTC.

The CDR3 spells CASSGRLSYGYTF. Written as DNA, the CDR3 is TGTGCCAGTAGTGGCAGGCTAAGCTATGGCTACACCTTC. The chain couples TRBV19 to TRBJ1-2; unclear D gene. Trimming took 5 bases from V and 4 from J, leaving 11 bases between them. The germline V gene has CDR1 LNHDA and CDR2 SQIVND (reference sequence). The CDR3 spans 13 residues.

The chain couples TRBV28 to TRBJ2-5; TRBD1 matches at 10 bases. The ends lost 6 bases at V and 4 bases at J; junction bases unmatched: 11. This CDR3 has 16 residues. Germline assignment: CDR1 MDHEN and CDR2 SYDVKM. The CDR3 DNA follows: TGTGCCAGCAGACCCTCGGGACAGGGGTCTCGAGAGACCCAGTACTTC. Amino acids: CASRPSGQGSRETQYF.

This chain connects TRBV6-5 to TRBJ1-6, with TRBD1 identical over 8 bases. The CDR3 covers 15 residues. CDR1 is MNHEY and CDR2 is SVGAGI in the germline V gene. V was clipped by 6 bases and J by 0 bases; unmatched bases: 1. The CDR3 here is CASSTGGSYNSPLHF. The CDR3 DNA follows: TGTGCCAGCAGCACAGGGGGCTCCTATAATTCACCCCTCCACTTT.

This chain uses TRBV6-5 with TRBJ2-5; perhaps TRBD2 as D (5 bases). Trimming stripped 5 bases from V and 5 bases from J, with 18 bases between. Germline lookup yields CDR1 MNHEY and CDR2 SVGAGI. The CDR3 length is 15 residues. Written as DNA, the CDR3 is TGTGCCAGCAGTCCAGCGGTCCTCCCTGCGGAGACCCAGTACTTC. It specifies CASSPAVLPAETQYF.

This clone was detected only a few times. The CDR3 is CASSPGTEAYGYTF. The CDR3 nucleotides are TGTGCCAGTAGTCCAGGGACAGAAGCCTATGGCTACACCTTC. The V and J genes are TRBV19 and TRBJ1-2; 7 bases line up with TRBD1. The CDR3 has 14 amino acids. Germline V CDR1 and CDR2: LNHDA, SQIVND (reference sequence). V gave up 5 bases and J gave up 4 bases; unmatched junction bases: 7.

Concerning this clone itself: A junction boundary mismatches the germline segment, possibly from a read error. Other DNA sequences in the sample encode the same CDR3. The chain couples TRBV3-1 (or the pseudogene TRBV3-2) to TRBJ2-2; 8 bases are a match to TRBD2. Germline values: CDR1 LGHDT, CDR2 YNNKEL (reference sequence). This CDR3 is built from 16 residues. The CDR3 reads CARSRGDGGATGELFF. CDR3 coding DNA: TGTGCCCGCAGCCGAGGGGACGGGGGGGCGACCGGGGAGCTGTTTTTT.

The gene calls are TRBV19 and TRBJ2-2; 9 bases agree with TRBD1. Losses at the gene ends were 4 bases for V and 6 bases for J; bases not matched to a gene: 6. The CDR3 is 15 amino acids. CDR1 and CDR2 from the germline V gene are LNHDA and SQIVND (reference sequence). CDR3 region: CASSTGQGYAGELFF. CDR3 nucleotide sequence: TGTGCCAGTAGTACAGGACAGGGGTACGCCGGGGAGCTGTTTTTT.

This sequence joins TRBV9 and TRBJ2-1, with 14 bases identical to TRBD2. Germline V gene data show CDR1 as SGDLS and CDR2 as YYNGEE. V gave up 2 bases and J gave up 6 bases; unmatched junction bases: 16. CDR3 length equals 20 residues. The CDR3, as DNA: TGTGCCAGCAGCGTCCAGTGGACTAGCGGGGGGACAGGATTCACCAATGAGCAGTTCTTC. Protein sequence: CASSVQWTSGGTGFTNEQFF.

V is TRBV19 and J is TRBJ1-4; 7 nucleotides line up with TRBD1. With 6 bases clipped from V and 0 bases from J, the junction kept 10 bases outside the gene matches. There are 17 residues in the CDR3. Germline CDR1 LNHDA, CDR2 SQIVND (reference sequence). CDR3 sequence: CASSQQGTTPTNEKLFF. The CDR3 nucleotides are TGTGCCAGTAGCCAACAGGGGACAACTCCAACTAATGAAAAACTGTTTTTT.

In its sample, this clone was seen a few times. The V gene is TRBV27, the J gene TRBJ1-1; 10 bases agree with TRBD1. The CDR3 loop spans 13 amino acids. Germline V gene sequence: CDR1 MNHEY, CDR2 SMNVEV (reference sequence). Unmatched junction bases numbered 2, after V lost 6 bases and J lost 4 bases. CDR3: CASRGQGSTEAFF. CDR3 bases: TGTGCCAGCAGGGGACAGGGGTCCACTGAAGCTTTCTTT.

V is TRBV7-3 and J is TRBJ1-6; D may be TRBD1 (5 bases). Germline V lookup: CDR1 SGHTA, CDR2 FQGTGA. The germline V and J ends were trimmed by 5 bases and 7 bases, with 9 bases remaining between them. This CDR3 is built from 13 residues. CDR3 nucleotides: TGTGCCAGCAGCCCTGGGGGGAATTCACCCCTCCACTTT. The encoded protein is CASSPGGNSPLHF.

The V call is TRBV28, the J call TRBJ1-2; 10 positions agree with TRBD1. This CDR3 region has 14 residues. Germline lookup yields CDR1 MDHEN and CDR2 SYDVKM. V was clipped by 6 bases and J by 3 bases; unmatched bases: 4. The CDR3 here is CASRTGGEDYGYTF. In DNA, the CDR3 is TGTGCCAGCAGGACAGGGGGCGAAGACTATGGCTACACCTTC.

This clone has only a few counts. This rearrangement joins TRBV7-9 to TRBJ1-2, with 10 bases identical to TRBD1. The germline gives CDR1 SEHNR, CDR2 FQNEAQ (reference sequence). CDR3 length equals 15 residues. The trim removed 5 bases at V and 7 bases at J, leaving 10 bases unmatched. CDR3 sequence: CASSTRDRGLGGYTF. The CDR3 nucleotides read TGTGCCAGCAGCACTCGGGACAGGGGCTTGGGTGGCTACACCTTC.

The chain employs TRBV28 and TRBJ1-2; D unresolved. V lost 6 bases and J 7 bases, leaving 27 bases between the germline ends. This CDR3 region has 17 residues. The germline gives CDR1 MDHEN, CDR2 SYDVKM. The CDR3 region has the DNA TGTGCCAGCAGCCCCTCCCTCAATAGCTGGTCGGGTCGTGGCTACACCTTC. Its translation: CASSPSLNSWSGRGYTF.

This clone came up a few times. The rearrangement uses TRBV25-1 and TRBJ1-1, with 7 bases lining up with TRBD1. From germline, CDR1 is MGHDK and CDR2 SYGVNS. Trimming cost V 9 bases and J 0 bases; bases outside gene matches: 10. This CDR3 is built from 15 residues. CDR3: CASTGQRHLNTEAFF. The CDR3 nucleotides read TGTGCCAGTACGGGACAGCGGCATTTGAACACTGAAGCTTTCTTT.

The CDR3: CASSSRQDWERNSPLHF. The CDR3 bases are TGTGCCAGCAGTTCGCGACAGGATTGGGAGAGAAATTCACCCCTCCACTTT. This sequence joins TRBV27 and TRBJ1-6, with a weak D call TRBD1 (6 bases). Germline-derived CDR1 and CDR2 are MNHEY and SMNVEV (reference sequence). CDR3 length equals 17 residues. Trimming shortened V by 4 bases and J by 7 bases, and 20 bases separated the two germline ends.

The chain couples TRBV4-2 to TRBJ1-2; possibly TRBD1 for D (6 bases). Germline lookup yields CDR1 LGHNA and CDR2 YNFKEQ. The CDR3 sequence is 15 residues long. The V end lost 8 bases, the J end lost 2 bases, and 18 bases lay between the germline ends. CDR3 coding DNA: TGTGCCAGCTCTGCAACCACAGGGATGAACTATGGCTACACCTTC. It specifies CASSATTGMNYGYTF.

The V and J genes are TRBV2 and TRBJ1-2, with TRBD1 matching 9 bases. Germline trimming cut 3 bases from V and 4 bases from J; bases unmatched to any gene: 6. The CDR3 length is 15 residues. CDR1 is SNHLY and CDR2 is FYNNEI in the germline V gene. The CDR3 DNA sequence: TGTGCCAGCAGTGAGACAGGGGGTTCCCTCTATGGCTACACCTTC. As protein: CASSETGGSLYGYTF.

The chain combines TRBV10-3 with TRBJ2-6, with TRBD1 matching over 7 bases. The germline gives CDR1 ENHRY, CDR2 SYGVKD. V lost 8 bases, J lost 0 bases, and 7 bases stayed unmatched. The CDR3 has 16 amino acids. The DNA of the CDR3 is TGTGCCATCTCCGGCAGGGGGTACTCTGGGGCCAACGTCCTGACTTTC. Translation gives CAISGRGYSGANVLTF.

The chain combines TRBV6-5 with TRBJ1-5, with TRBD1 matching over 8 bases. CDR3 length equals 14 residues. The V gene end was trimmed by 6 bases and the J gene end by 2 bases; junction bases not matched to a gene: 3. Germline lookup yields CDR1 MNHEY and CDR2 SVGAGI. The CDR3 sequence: CASRAGGRNQPQHF. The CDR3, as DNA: TGTGCCAGCAGAGCAGGGGGCCGCAATCAGCCCCAGCATTTT.

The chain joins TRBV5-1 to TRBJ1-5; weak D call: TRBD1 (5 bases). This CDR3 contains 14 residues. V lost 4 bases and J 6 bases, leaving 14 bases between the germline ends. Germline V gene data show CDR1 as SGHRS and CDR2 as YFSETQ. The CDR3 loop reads CASSPGGDGQPQHF. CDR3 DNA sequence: TGCGCCAGCAGCCCGGGGGGGGACGGTCAGCCCCAGCATTTT. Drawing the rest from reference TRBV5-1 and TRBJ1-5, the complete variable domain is KAGVTQTPRYLIKTRGQQVTLSCSPISGHRSVSWYQQTPGQGLQFLFEYFSETQRNKGNFPGRFSGRQFSNSRSEMNVSTLELGDSALYLCASSPGGDGQPQHFGDGTRLSIL.

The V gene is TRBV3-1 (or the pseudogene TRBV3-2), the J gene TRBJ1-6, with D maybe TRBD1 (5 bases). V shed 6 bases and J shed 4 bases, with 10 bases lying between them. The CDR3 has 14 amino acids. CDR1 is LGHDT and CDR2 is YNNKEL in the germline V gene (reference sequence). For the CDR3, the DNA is TGTGCCAGCAGTCTGACAGTTTATAATTCACCCCTCCACTTT. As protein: CASSLTVYNSPLHF.

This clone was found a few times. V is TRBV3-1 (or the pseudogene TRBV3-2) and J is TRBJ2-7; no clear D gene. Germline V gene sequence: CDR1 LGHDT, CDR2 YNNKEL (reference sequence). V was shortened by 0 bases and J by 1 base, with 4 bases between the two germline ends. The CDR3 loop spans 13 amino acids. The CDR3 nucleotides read TGTGCCAGCAGCCAAGATGCGTCCTACGAGCAGTACTTC. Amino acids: CASSQDASYEQYF.

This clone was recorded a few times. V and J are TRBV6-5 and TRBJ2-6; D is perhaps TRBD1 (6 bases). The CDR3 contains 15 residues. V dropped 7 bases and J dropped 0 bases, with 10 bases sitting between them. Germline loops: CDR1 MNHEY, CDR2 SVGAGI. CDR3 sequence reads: CASTTGFSGANVLTF. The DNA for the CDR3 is TGTGCCAGCACGACAGGATTCTCTGGGGCCAACGTCCTGACTTTC.

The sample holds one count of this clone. DNA of the CDR3: TGTGCCAGCAGCCTCTCCGGGACAGGGGCAATCGAGCAGTACTTC. It encodes CASSLSGTGAIEQYF. The rearrangement uses TRBV2 and TRBJ2-7; 10 nucleotides match TRBD1. Germline CDR1 reads SNHLY; CDR2 reads FYNNEI. CDR3 size: 15 residues. J was trimmed by 6 bases and V by 6 bases; bases with no gene match: 11.

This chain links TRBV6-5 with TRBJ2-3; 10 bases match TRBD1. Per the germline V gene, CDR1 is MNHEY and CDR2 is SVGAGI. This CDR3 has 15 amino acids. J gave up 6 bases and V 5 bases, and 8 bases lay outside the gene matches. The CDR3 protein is CASSPSGQGVDTQYF. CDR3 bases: TGTGCCAGCAGTCCATCCGGACAGGGGGTTGATACGCAGTATTTT.